This T cell receptor (beta chain) was found in a study of T cell responses to AZD1222 COVID-19 vaccine. This clone appeared once. Its matching antigen is unknown. Combined were second doses at about 4 or about 12 weeks. Generated by immunoSEQ multiplex PCR, the TCRdb table keeps only in-frame clones and is missing some. Of about 160,000 clones listed, approximately 94% were seen once; the top ten hold 5.1%. General study findings and limits: Seropositive at baseline were only five or six AZD1222 recipients. CD4 TCRs linked to vaccination spanned spike, dominating at 160-218 and 743-854.

The origin of this receptor is an adult who received the AZD1222 COVID-19 vaccine. The starting material was peripheral blood, obtained 28 days after the second AZD1222 dose.

CDR3 in DNA: TGTGCCTGGAGCACCTCCGGATTGCCTAATGAAAAACTGTTTTTT. Protein: CAWSTSGLPNEKLFF. The chain links TRBV30 to TRBJ1-4; D not certain. Per germline, CDR1 GTSNPN and CDR2 SVGIG (reference sequence). This CDR3 is 15 amino acids long. Trimming removed 3 bases at V and 3 bases at J, with 14 bases between.